The 23 T cell receptor beta chains listed next were all sequenced from one sample in a study of identical twins. Each CDR3 protein is one row after TCRdb ran MiXCR on the 5' RACE reads. The data hold about 810,000 distinct CDR3 sequences, with roughly an eighth observed a single time. The same data also went into a second study, on yellow fever vaccine responses in identical twins.

What was sequenced was PBMCs. All receptors derive from a woman under 30 in good health.

This chain uses TRBV20-1 with TRBJ2-3; no reliable D call. Trimming removed 3 bases from V and 2 bases from J, with 15 bases in between. In germline, CDR1 is DFQATT, CDR2 SNEGSKA (reference sequence). CDR3 length: 15 amino acids. This chain's CDR3 is CSARDRTVNTDTQYF. CDR3 sequence (DNA): TGCAGTGCTAGGGATCGGACGGTGAACACAGATACGCAGTATTTT.

The chain is built from TRBV5-6 and TRBJ1-1; a possible D gene is TRBD1 (5 bases). V lost 5 bases and J 4 bases, leaving 15 bases between the germline ends. This CDR3 spans 14 amino acids. Germline V gene lookup returns CDR1 SGHDT and CDR2 YYEEEE. The CDR3 coding sequence is TGTGCCAGCAGGGCGACGGGCGGGGGCACTGAAGCTTTCTTT. Amino acids: CASRATGGGTEAFF.

The V gene is TRBV7-8, the J gene TRBJ2-1; possibly TRBD2 for D (5 bases). This CDR3 spans 17 amino acids. The germline V gene has CDR1 SGHVS and CDR2 FQNEAQ. With 2 bases removed from V and 0 bases from J, the gap between germline ends came to 14 bases. The CDR3 sequence: CASSLIYRGSSYNEQFF. The DNA for the CDR3 is TGTGCCAGCAGCTTAATTTATAGAGGGAGCTCCTACAATGAGCAGTTCTTC.

The J gene is TRBJ2-5, the V gene TRBV6-5; 7 nucleotides agree with TRBD1. This CDR3 contains 16 residues. V lost 0 bases, J lost 2 bases, and 6 bases stayed unmatched. CDR1 and CDR2 (germline): MNHEY, SVGAGI. The CDR3, as DNA: TGTGCCAGCAGTTACTCCAGGGGGTACGGGCAAGAGACCCAGTACTTC. Translated: CASSYSRGYGQETQYF.

The V and J genes are TRBV20-1 and TRBJ1-5; D gene uncertain. The CDR3 is 15 amino acids. Germline-derived CDR1 and CDR2 are DFQATT and SNEGSKA (reference sequence). Trimming cost V 2 bases and J 0 bases, with 11 bases left between them. The CDR3 bases are TGCAGTGCTAGAAACCAGGAACTTAGCAATCAGCCCCAGCATTTT. It translates to CSARNQELSNQPQHF.

V is TRBV3-1 and J is TRBJ2-3; D might be TRBD2 (6 bases). This CDR3 is 15 amino acids long. Trimming removed 3 bases at V and 5 bases at J, with 15 bases between. Germline values: CDR1 LGHDT, CDR2 YNNKEL (reference sequence). The CDR3 nucleotides are TGTGCCAGCAGCCAGGGACTTCTGCCCGGAGATACGCAGTATTTT. Encoded protein: CASSQGLLPGDTQYF.

The genes are TRBV5-6 and TRBJ2-1, with 8 bases aligning to TRBD2. CDR3 length equals 14 residues. Trimming took 1 base from V and 9 from J; bases not matched to a gene: 6. Germline assignment: CDR1 SGHDT and CDR2 YYEEEE. DNA of the CDR3: TGTGCCAGCAGCTTGAATAGCGGGGTTTCTGAGCAGTTCTTC. Translated: CASSLNSGVSEQFF. Combining the CDR3 with reference TRBV5-6 and TRBJ2-1 gives the whole variable domain DAGVTQSPTHLIKTRGQQVTLRCSPKSGHDTVSWYQQALGQGPQFIFQYYEEEERQRGNFPDRFSGHQFPNYSSELNVNALLLGDSALYLCASSLNSGVSEQFFGPGTRLTVL.

The sample holds many counts of this clonotype. The genes are TRBV12-3 or TRBV12-4 and TRBJ2-5, with 10 positions matching TRBD1. After removal of 8 bases from V and 7 bases from J, the junction contained 10 bases not matched to a gene. The CDR3 runs to 14 residues. The CDR3: CASGRDRGRGTQYF. The CDR3 coding sequence is TGTGCCAGCGGTCGGGACAGGGGCCGGGGGACCCAGTACTTC.

The chain uses TRBV10-2 and TRBJ2-1; D is unclear. The germline V gene has CDR1 WSHSY and CDR2 SAAADI. This CDR3 has 13 residues. V shed 9 bases and J shed 7 bases, with 16 bases lying between them. The CDR3 coding sequence is TGCGCCAGTGGGGTAGCCCGGTGGAATGAGCAGTTCTTC. Translated, it gives CASGVARWNEQFF.

The chain couples TRBV7-8 to TRBJ2-3; 13 bases are a match to TRBD2. V lost 2 bases and J lost 6; bases outside the gene matches: 2. The germline V gene encodes CDR1 SGHVS and CDR2 FQNEAQ. The CDR3 runs 15 residues. The CDR3 sequence: CASSLSTSGRDTQYF. The CDR3 DNA reads as TGTGCCAGCAGCTTATCGACTAGCGGGAGGGATACGCAGTATTTT.

This clonotype was picked up a small number of times. Here the CDR3 reads CASSPRWGSSGANVLTF. CDR3 DNA sequence: TGCGCCAGCAGCCCCCGGTGGGGGAGCTCTGGGGCCAACGTCCTGACTTTC. This chain connects TRBV4-1 to TRBJ2-6; TRBD1 or TRBD2 may be the D gene (5 bases each). V was shortened by 4 bases and J by 0 bases, with 13 bases between the two germline ends. The CDR3 contains 17 residues. CDR1 and CDR2 from the germline V gene are MGHRA and YSYEKL.

V usage is TRBV3-1 and J usage is TRBJ2-1; no clear D gene. V gave up 0 bases and J gave up 0 bases, with 12 bases separating them. The CDR3 covers 17 residues. Germline V gene lookup returns CDR1 LGHDT and CDR2 YNNKEL (reference sequence). The CDR3 loop is CASSQDLGVSSYNEQFF. CDR3 DNA: TGTGCCAGCAGCCAAGATCTTGGGGTGAGCTCCTACAATGAGCAGTTCTTC.

V gene TRBV25-1 combines with J gene TRBJ2-1, with D maybe TRBD2 (7 bases). This CDR3 contains 17 residues. CDR1 and CDR2 from the germline V gene are MGHDK and SYGVNS. V was pared by 9 bases and J by 3 bases, with 24 bases between. This chain's CDR3 is CASSRGGGGALYNEQFF. In DNA form, the CDR3 reads TGTGCCAGTTCTCGTGGGGGAGGGGGGGCCCTCTACAATGAGCAGTTCTTC. The whole variable domain, filled in from reference TRBV25-1 and TRBJ2-1, reads EADIYQTPRYLVIGTGKKITLECSQTMGHDKMYWYQQDPGMELHLIHYSYGVNSTEKGDLSSESTVSRIRTEHFPLTLESARPSHTSQYLCASSRGGGGALYNEQFFGPGTRLTVL.

The chain carries TRBV5-1 and TRBJ2-7; 7 bases agree with TRBD1. The CDR3 has 15 amino acids. The V gene's germline CDR1 is SGHRS and CDR2 YFSETQ. Trimming cost V 3 bases and J 7 bases; bases outside gene matches: 13. For the CDR3, the DNA is TGCGCCAGCAGCTCGGGCGGACAGGTTCCCGTGGAGCAGTACTTC. Amino acids: CASSSGGQVPVEQYF.

This clonotype has just a few counts. The chain uses TRBV7-8 and TRBJ2-5; D is unresolved. V lost 5 bases to trimming and J lost 2 bases, with 9 bases between them. CDR3 length equals 13 residues. CDR1 and CDR2 from the germline V gene are SGHVS and FQNEAQ. CDR3 DNA: TGTGCCAGCAGCCGACGATTTCAAGAGACCCAGTACTTC. This codes for CASSRRFQETQYF.

This clonotype appeared a few times. A read error may account for a junction end that differs from germline. The DNA of the CDR3 is TGCGGTGCTCGTAGGGCCGAGACCCAGTACTTC. Encoded protein: CGARRAETQYF. The rearrangement joins TRBV20-1 to TRBJ2-5, with D unclear. CDR1 is DFQATT and CDR2 is SNEGSKA in the germline V gene (reference sequence). This CDR3 spans 11 amino acids.

V is TRBV18 and J is TRBJ2-3; 13 bases map to TRBD2. This CDR3 region has 16 residues. Germline V gene sequence: CDR1 KGHSH, CDR2 LQKENI. Germline trimming cut 0 bases from V and 5 bases from J; bases unmatched to any gene: 2. CDR3 sequence: CASSPPLAGGQDTQYF. DNA for the CDR3: TGTGCCAGCTCACCACCACTAGCGGGGGGGCAAGATACGCAGTATTTT.

This clonotype occurred many times. The chain links TRBV4-1 to TRBJ1-1, with a weak D call TRBD1 (6 bases). The V gene lost 0 bases and the J gene lost 7 bases, with 18 bases spanning the gap. Germline assignment: CDR1 MGHRA and CDR2 YSYEKL. The CDR3 runs to 16 residues. CDR3 residues: CASSQDLGQGLYEAFF. In DNA form, the CDR3 reads TGCGCCAGCAGCCAAGACCTCGGGCAGGGGCTGTATGAAGCTTTCTTT.

The genes are TRBV12-5 and TRBJ1-1, with a possible D match to TRBD1 (6 bases). There are 12 residues in the CDR3. Germline V lookup: CDR1 LGHNT, CDR2 FRNRAP. The V end lost 6 bases, the J end lost 6 bases, and 11 bases lay between the germline ends. CDR3 residues: CASGKQGSEAFF. The DNA for the CDR3 is TGTGCTAGTGGGAAACAGGGTTCTGAAGCTTTCTTT.

The rearrangement links TRBV5-1 to TRBJ2-7; 8 nucleotides agree with TRBD2. Trimming removed 4 bases from V and 9 bases from J; junction bases left unmatched: 18. The CDR3 extends over 16 amino acids. Looked up from germline, CDR1 is SGHRS and CDR2 is YFSETQ. CDR3 in DNA: TGCGCCAGCAGCGTAGGTGGGGGACTAGTGGAGTCCGTGCAGTACTTC. Translation gives CASSVGGGLVESVQYF.

This clonotype was found once. The chain couples TRBV2 to TRBJ2-2, with D perhaps TRBD2 (6 bases). The ends were cut back, 8 bases at V and 2 bases at J, with 18 bases in the middle. The germline gives CDR1 SNHLY, CDR2 FYNNEI. The CDR3 contains 16 residues. In nucleotides, the CDR3 is TGTGCCAGCTCACTAGTCCCGGGGGTCAACACCGGGGAGCTGTTTTTT. Its translation is CASSLVPGVNTGELFF.

The chain couples TRBV4-1 to TRBJ2-2, with 8 bases fitting TRBD1. CDR1 MGHRA and CDR2 YSYEKL come from the germline V gene. The CDR3 has 14 residues. V shed 4 bases, J shed 10 bases, and the junction held 8 bases outside the gene matches. The CDR3 nucleotides read TGCGCCAGCAGCCGAGGACAGGGAGATGTGGAGCTGTTTTTT. Translation: CASSRGQGDVELFF.

The chain couples TRBV28 to TRBJ2-3, with D possibly matching TRBD1 (5 bases). Trimming took 7 bases from V and 1 from J, leaving 18 bases between them. The germline V gene encodes CDR1 MDHEN and CDR2 SYDVKM. The length of the CDR3 is 16 residues. CDR3 region: CASTPGWNYRTDTQYF. CDR3 DNA: TGTGCCAGCACCCCAGGGTGGAACTACCGCACAGATACGCAGTATTTT.